Presented here are 21 T cell receptor beta chains from one specimen sequenced in a study of T-cell memory formation after mild COVID-19. TCRdb redid the calling of the 5' RACE reads with MiXCR, one entry per CDR3 protein. The sample consists of a few hundred thousand distinct CDR3 sequences, roughly a quarter of them appearing once. The material sequenced was PBMCs or a T cell subset sorted from them (not recorded which). These receptors came from an adult woman who had mild COVID-19 (a few samples of this study predate the infection). Cell type and time point are not known.

CDR3 residues: CSARKVAEAFF. As DNA, the CDR3 is TGCAGTGCTAGAAAGGTTGCTGAAGCTTTCTTT. V is TRBV20-1 and J is TRBJ1-1, with no clear D. V dropped 2 bases and J dropped 6 bases, with 7 bases sitting between them. Germline V gene sequence: CDR1 DFQATT, CDR2 SNEGSKA (reference sequence). CDR3 length equals 11 residues.

This clonotype was counted only a few times. In DNA form, the CDR3 reads TGTGCCACACATCCCGGGCCAAGGGACACTGAAGCTTTCTTT. This codes for CATHPGPRDTEAFF. The chain has TRBV27 and TRBJ1-1; D gene ambiguous. This CDR3 has 14 amino acids. Germline loops: CDR1 MNHEY, CDR2 SMNVEV (reference sequence). Trimming left V 10 bases short and J 3 bases short, with 18 bases between.

This clonotype was seen more than once but under ten times. The chain has TRBV29-1 and TRBJ1-5; D is ambiguous. Deletions cut 3 bases from V and 4 bases from J, with 10 bases between. CDR3 length: 13 residues. Germline V lookup: CDR1 SQVTM, CDR2 ANQGSEA. The CDR3 region is CSVEFSRNQPQHF. CDR3 DNA sequence: TGCAGCGTTGAGTTCAGCCGAAATCAGCCCCAGCATTTT.

The rearrangement links TRBV28 to TRBJ1-5; the match to TRBD1 covers 12 bases. CDR3 size: 15 residues. The germline V gene has CDR1 MDHEN and CDR2 SYDVKM. Trimming at V came to 3 bases and at J to 5 bases, leaving 2 bases not matched to a gene. The CDR3 loop reads CASSFGTGGDQPQHF. CDR3 in DNA: TGTGCCAGCAGTTTCGGGACAGGGGGCGATCAGCCCCAGCATTTT.

The chain links TRBV20-1 to TRBJ1-5; TRBD1 matches at 9 bases. Germline CDR1 and CDR2: DFQATT and SNEGSKA (reference sequence). There are 15 residues in the CDR3. J was trimmed by 5 bases and V by 3 bases; bases with no gene match: 8. This CDR3 reads CSASSGTGRHQPQHF. The CDR3 nucleotides are TGCAGTGCTAGCTCCGGGACAGGGCGCCATCAGCCCCAGCATTTT.

This clonotype was recorded a few times. The rearrangement joins TRBV25-1 to TRBJ2-1, with TRBD1 matching over 7 bases. Germline V CDR1 and CDR2: MGHDK, SYGVNS. This CDR3 has 15 amino acids. The junction had 11 bases not matched to a gene; V was cut back by 5 bases and J by 7 bases. The CDR3 bases are TGTGCCAGCAGTCCGACAGGGCGCCTCCCGAATGAGCAGTTCTTC. Translating gives CASSPTGRLPNEQFF.

This clonotype has more than one count but fewer than ten. This chain uses TRBV25-1 with TRBJ1-5, with 7 bases matching TRBD1. The V and J ends lost 4 bases and 7 bases, in that order; junction bases with no gene match: 7. Germline V gives CDR1 MGHDK, CDR2 SYGVNS. The CDR3 has 14 residues. The CDR3 sequence is CASSGQGRGQPQHF. DNA of the CDR3: TGTGCCAGCAGTGGACAGGGAAGAGGGCAGCCCCAGCATTTT.

The chain recombines TRBV21-1 with TRBJ2-1; whether TRBD2, the table's D call, matches the DNA was not checked. TRBV21-1 is described as a pseudogene. This CDR3 contains 20 residues. CDR3 coding DNA: TGTGCCAGCAGCAAAGATGGACTAGCGGGGGGCCAGGGCTCCTACAATGAGCAGTTCTTC. Its translation: CASSKDGLAGGQGSYNEQFF.

The chain recombines TRBV12-3 or TRBV12-4 with TRBJ1-3; no reliable D call. V gave up 6 bases and J gave up 1 base, with 16 bases separating them. The CDR3 runs to 16 residues. The CDR3 coding sequence is TGTGCCAGCAGCATCAGCTTCCTGACGTCTGGAAACACCATATATTTT. Translating gives CASSISFLTSGNTIYF.

The chain employs TRBV7-3 and TRBJ1-2; 9 nucleotides align to TRBD1. The V gene's germline CDR1 is SGHTA and CDR2 FQGTGA. V shed 0 bases, J shed 4 bases, and the junction held 3 bases outside the gene matches. This CDR3 is 15 amino acids long. The CDR3 DNA follows: TGTGCCAGCAGCTTAACCGGGGGACAGGGCTATGGCTACACCTTC. It encodes CASSLTGGQGYGYTF.

The table lists this clonotype with a few counts. V gene TRBV9 combines with J gene TRBJ2-1, with D perhaps matching TRBD2 (5 bases). The length of the CDR3 is 15 residues. Germline V gene lookup returns CDR1 SGDLS and CDR2 YYNGEE. Trimming took 0 bases from V and 4 from J, leaving 11 bases between them. CDR3 coding DNA: TGTGCCAGCAGCGTAGCTAGCCGGGTTTACAATGAGCAGTTCTTC. Its protein product is CASSVASRVYNEQFF.

The V and J genes are TRBV7-9 and TRBJ1-2; 8 bases fit TRBD1. V was clipped by 5 bases and J by 14 bases; unmatched bases: 16. Germline values: CDR1 SEHNR, CDR2 FQNEAQ (reference sequence). The CDR3 is made up of 14 amino acids. The CDR3 DNA follows: TGTGCCAGCAGCGGGGACAGGCCCCTTCAGGCCCATACCTTC. Residues: CASSGDRPLQAHTF.

This clonotype was detected only a few times. The chain links TRBV14 to TRBJ2-2, with a weak D call TRBD1 (5 bases). Trimming shortened V by 6 bases and J by 7 bases, and 15 bases separated the two germline ends. CDR3 length: 14 amino acids. Germline V gives CDR1 SGHDN, CDR2 FVKESK. CDR3 bases: TGTGCCAGCAGTCGACAGTTGACCGACGGGGAGCTGTTTTTT. Its translation is CASSRQLTDGELFF. Based on the CDR3 plus reference TRBV14 and TRBJ2-2, the full variable domain is EAGVTQFPSHSVIEKGQTVTLRCDPISGHDNLYWYRRVMGKEIKFLLHFVKESKQDESGMPNNRFLAERTGGTYSTLKVQPAELEDSGVYFCASSRQLTDGELFFGEGSRLTVL.

The CDR3 loop reads CASSLLVRGVSSPLHF. The CDR3 bases are TGTGCCAGCAGCTTGCTCGTAAGGGGAGTCAGTTCACCCCTCCACTTT. V and J are TRBV5-4 and TRBJ1-6, with D perhaps TRBD1 (5 bases). V was pared by 1 base and J by 9 bases, with 17 bases between. The CDR3 is made up of 16 amino acids. Per the germline V gene, CDR1 is SGHNT and CDR2 is YYREEE (reference sequence).

This clonotype was found a few times. V is TRBV3-1 and J is TRBJ1-1; a possible D gene is TRBD1 (6 bases). V shed 4 bases and J shed 7 bases, with 13 bases lying between them. From germline, CDR1 is LGHDT and CDR2 YNNKEL (reference sequence). CDR3 size: 13 residues. CDR3 sequence reads: CASSRAGASEAFF. The CDR3 DNA reads TGTGCCAGCAGCCGCGCAGGGGCGAGTGAAGCTTTCTTT.

The chain has TRBV6-5 and TRBJ2-3; D gene uncertain. Trimming removed 0 bases at V and 6 bases at J, with 13 bases between. CDR1 and CDR2 from the germline V gene are MNHEY and SVGAGI. The CDR3 loop spans 15 amino acids. CDR3 protein: CASSYSEMGSDTQYF. CDR3 DNA sequence: TGTGCCAGCAGTTACTCTGAGATGGGTTCGGATACGCAGTATTTT.

V is TRBV4-1 and J is TRBJ1-2, with a possible D match to TRBD1 (5 bases). Germline V gene sequence: CDR1 MGHRA, CDR2 YSYEKL. The CDR3 is made up of 17 amino acids. The V gene lost 2 bases and the J gene lost 0 bases, with 16 bases spanning the gap. The CDR3 sequence: CASSQRTSTDANYGYTF. As DNA, the CDR3 is TGCGCCAGCAGCCAACGCACTTCGACAGACGCTAACTATGGCTACACCTTC.

This chain connects TRBV7-2 to TRBJ2-1; no definite D call. The germline CDR1 and CDR2 sequences are SGHTA and FQGNSA. V was cut by 6 bases and J by 2 bases, with 17 bases left in between. CDR3 length equals 16 residues. CDR3: CASSSPVRYTYNEQFF. Here the CDR3 DNA reads TGTGCCAGCAGTTCTCCCGTCCGGTACACCTACAATGAGCAGTTCTTC.

The chain's CDR3 is CASSPTPGSAMGTQYF. In nucleotides, the CDR3 is TGTGCCAGCTCCCCGACTCCCGGGTCAGCGATGGGGACCCAGTACTTC. This chain joins TRBV18 and TRBJ2-5; D is uncertain. This CDR3 is 16 amino acids long. Trimming left V 6 bases short and J 7 bases short, with 24 bases between. Germline CDR1 KGHSH, CDR2 LQKENI.

Many counts were recorded for this clonotype. V and J are TRBV7-2 and TRBJ2-7; D is possibly TRBD1 (5 bases). The V gene's germline CDR1 is SGHTA and CDR2 FQGNSA. The CDR3 spans 14 residues. V lost 1 base and J 2 bases, leaving 9 bases between the germline ends. As DNA, the CDR3 is TGTGCCAGCAGCTTAGTGCTGACAGCCTACGAGCAGTACTTC. Its protein is CASSLVLTAYEQYF.

Only a few counts were recorded for this clonotype. The chain couples TRBV2 to TRBJ2-3; 13 bases are shared with TRBD2. The CDR3 has 16 residues. V was pared by 7 bases and J by 1 base, with 5 bases of the junction left unmatched. The germline gives CDR1 SNHLY, CDR2 FYNNEI. CDR3 nucleotides: TGTGCCAGCATCCGGACTAGCGGGAGTGGCACAGATACGCAGTATTTT. It yields the protein CASIRTSGSGTDTQYF. Looking up the rest from reference TRBV2 and TRBJ2-3 gives the full variable domain: EPEVTQTPSHQVTQMGQEVILRCVPISNHLYFYWYRQILGQKVEFLVSFYNNEISEKSEIFDDQFSVERPDGSNFTLKIRSTKLEDSAMYFCASIRTSGSGTDTQYFGPGTRLTVL.